This is a list of T cell receptor beta chains from one sample in a study of cytomegalovirus exposure and HLA in healthy donors. The protocol was immunoSEQ multiplex PCR, while the TCRdb copy is restricted to in-frame clones and leaves out a portion. The data contain about 70,000 clones, approximately 95% of them seen just once; the ten biggest clones take up approximately 1.5%. Sequencing was performed on PBMCs. The receptors were sampled from a man in his late teens or twenties in good health and CMV-seropositive. Both conserved end residues are part of each CDR3. D genes are given only for firm matches. Expanded clones are given a class, and other clones once, few, many or no size at all.

V	J	D	size	CDR3	DNA
TRBV6-5	TRBJ1-2	-	once	CASSSLNFRGGYTF	TGTGCCAGCAGTTCCTTAAATTTTCGAGGGGGCTACACCTTC
TRBV27	TRBJ1-1	-	once	CASSLSRQREAFF	TGTGCCAGCAGTTTAAGTCGTCAACGGGAAGCTTTCTTT
TRBV28	TRBJ1-1	-	-	CASNPRDTKAFF	TGTGCCAGCAATCCCCGGGACACAAAAGCTTTCTTT
TRBV29-1	TRBJ2-2	TRBD1	-	CSTHGQGTTGELFF	TGCAGCACTCATGGACAGGGAACCACCGGGGAGCTGTTTTTT
TRBV19	TRBJ2-1	-	-	CASSINDRPTHRFF	TGTGCCAGTAGTATAAATGATCGCCCCACTCATCGGTTCTTC
TRBV5-1	TRBJ2-7	TRBD2	-	CASSRTSGSSSGEQYF	TGCGCCAGCAGCCGGACTAGCGGGAGCTCTTCGGGGGAGCAGTACTTC
TRBV18	TRBJ2-1	-	-	CASSPPTYNEQFF	TGTGCCAGCTCACCACCCACTTACAATGAGCAGTTCTTC
TRBV18	TRBJ1-6	TRBD1	-	CASSREPRGVNSPLHF	TGTGCCAGCTCACGAGAACCCAGGGGGGTTAATTCACCCCTCCACTTT
TRBV18	TRBJ1-1	TRBD1	-	CASSPRQGTRSTEAFF	TGTGCCAGCTCTCCTAGACAGGGTACGAGGAGCACTGAAGCTTTCTTT
TRBV18	TRBJ1-2	-	-	CASSPQSPGHTNYGYTF	TGTGCCAGCTCACCCCAGTCACCGGGACATACAAACTATGGCTACACCTTC
TRBV4-2	TRBJ2-7	-	-	CASSQEWGLMGEQYF	TGTGCCAGCAGCCAAGAATGGGGCCTAATGGGCGAGCAGTACTTC
TRBV6-4	TRBJ1-5	-	-	CASRLEPYGNQPQHF	TGTGCCAGCAGATTAGAACCATATGGCAATCAGCCCCAGCATTTT
TRBV6-4	TRBJ1-1	-	-	CASGQTMNTEAFF	TGTGCCAGCGGGCAGACTATGAACACTGAAGCTTTCTTT
TRBV23-1	TRBJ1-5	-	-	CASSQSNRTEDQPQHF	TGCGCCAGCAGTCAATCGAACAGGACAGAGGATCAGCCCCAGCATTTT
TRBV6-5	TRBJ2-2	-	-	CASSYSKRNTGELFF	TGTGCCAGCAGTTACTCGAAGCGGAACACCGGGGAGCTGTTTTTT
TRBV5-4	TRBJ2-1	TRBD2	-	CASSSGLAGVDEQFF	TGTGCCAGCAGTTCGGGACTAGCGGGAGTGGATGAGCAGTTCTTC
TRBV13	TRBJ2-1	TRBD2	-	CASSLVGSGRLNNEQFF	TGTGCCAGCAGCTTAGTTGGTAGCGGGAGGTTAAACAATGAGCAGTTCTTC